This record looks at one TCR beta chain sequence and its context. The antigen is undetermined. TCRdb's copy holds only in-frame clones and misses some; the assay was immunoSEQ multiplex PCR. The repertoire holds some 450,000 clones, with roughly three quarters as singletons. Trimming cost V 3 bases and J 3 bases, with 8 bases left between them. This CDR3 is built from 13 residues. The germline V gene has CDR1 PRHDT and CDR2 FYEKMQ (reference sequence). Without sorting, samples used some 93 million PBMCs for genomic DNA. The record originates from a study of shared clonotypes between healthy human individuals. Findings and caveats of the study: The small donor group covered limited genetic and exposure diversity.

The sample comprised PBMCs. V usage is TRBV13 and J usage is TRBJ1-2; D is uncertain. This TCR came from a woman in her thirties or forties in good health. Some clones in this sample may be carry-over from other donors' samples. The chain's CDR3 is CASSFFQDYGYTF. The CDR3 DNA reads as TGTGCCAGCAGCTTTTTTCAAGACTATGGCTACACCTTC.